The sequence of this TCR beta chain was determined in a study of blood T cell repertoires in COVID-19. Study background: The United States, Italy and Spain provided the acute and convalescent COVID-19 samples. T cells, B-cell-depleted T cells, or PBMCs supplied cDNA or gDNA.

Unmatched junction bases numbered 5, after V lost 2 bases and J lost 8 bases. Germline V gene data show CDR1 as SGDLS and CDR2 as YYNGEE. The CDR3 covers 15 residues. Authors' methods: Reference gene primers were amplified, and this amplification served to estimate nucleated cell counts. Repertoires were generated with immunoSEQ multiplex PCR, while TCRdb's copy carries only in-frame clones and drops some. V, J and clone size reflect that table, while D and trimming were determined from the DNA. The repertoire has about 100,000 clones, more than 75% of them found once; the top ten carry about 13%. This clone was observed once.

The sample was peripheral blood. This receptor was identified in a human donor in a cohort sampled during active COVID-19. The chain links TRBV9 to TRBJ2-1; 12 positions match TRBD2. The CDR3 region is CASSVTSGSLDEQFF. The DNA of the CDR3 is TGTGCCAGCAGCGTGACTAGCGGGAGTTTGGATGAGCAGTTCTTC.